These T cell receptor beta chains were read from a single sample in a study of cytomegalovirus exposure and HLA in healthy donors. Sequenced by immunoSEQ multiplex PCR; TCRdb stores in-frame clones only, minus some. Of over 75,000 clones in the sample, about nine tenths are singletons; the top ten hold 8% to 10%. The sequenced sample consisted of PBMCs. Receptors were obtained from a man aged 25 to 45 in good health and CMV-seropositive. CDR3s include the opening cysteine and the closing phenylalanine or tryptophan. Each record gives: V gene, clone size, J gene, D gene, CDR3 DNA, CDR3 protein. A D gene is named only where the DNA matches it firmly. Clone size is shown for a subset of rows, as once, few, many or a class of expanded clone.

>TRBV27|-|TRBJ2-1|TRBD1
TGTGCCAGCAGTTTAGAACAGGGGGCGTCAAATGAGCAGTTCTTC
CASSLEQGASNEQFF
>TRBV11-3|-|TRBJ2-5|-
TGTGCCAGCAGCGACCAGGACAGCAACCAAGAGACCCAGTACTTC
CASSDQDSNQETQYF
>TRBV6-6|-|TRBJ1-2|-
TGTGCCAGCAGTTATTCGGGGGCGGGGGCTTATGGCTACACCTTC
CASSYSGAGAYGYTF
>TRBV12-5|-|TRBJ2-1|-
TGTGCTAGTGGTCTTGACAGAAACTTGTACAATGAGCAGTTCTTC
CASGLDRNLYNEQFF
>TRBV6-1|-|TRBJ1-1|-
TGTGCCAGCAGTGAGTCCACAGGGTGGACTGAAGCTTTCTTT
CASSESTGWTEAFF
>TRBV19|-|TRBJ2-6|-
TGTGCCAGTAGTCAGGGGGGATACTCTGGGGCCAACGTCCTGACTTTC
CASSQGGYSGANVLTF
>TRBV6-5|-|TRBJ1-2|TRBD1
TGTGCCAGCACCGCCGGACAGGCGAGGGGCTACACCTTC
CASTAGQARGYTF
>TRBV28|-|TRBJ1-4|TRBD1
TGTGCCAGCAGTTTTGGGCAGGGGGTAAAACTGTTTTTT
CASSFGQGVKLFF
>TRBV27|few|TRBJ2-7|-
TGTGCCAGCAGCCTGAGGGGGGGATACGAGCAGTACTTC
CASSLRGGYEQYF
>TRBV4-1|once|TRBJ2-1|TRBD1
TGCGCCAGCAGGCGTACGGGACAGGGCGATGAGCAGTTCTTC
CASRRTGQGDEQFF
>TRBV2|-|TRBJ1-2|-
TGTGCCAGCAGCCCCAACCCAGGGGTCTATGGCTACACCTTC
CASSPNPGVYGYTF
>TRBV10-3|-|TRBJ1-2|-
TGTGCCATCAGTGAGACAGGCAGGCCCCTCTATGGCTACACCTTC
CAISETGRPLYGYTF
>TRBV28|-|TRBJ2-3|TRBD2
TGTGCCAGCAGCTCCGGACTAGCGGGAGGAACAGATACGCAGTATTTT
CASSSGLAGGTDTQYF
>TRBV2|-|TRBJ1-5|-
TGTGCCAGCAGTGAAGGTAGGCAGGGGTACAATCAGCCCCAGCATTTT
CASSEGRQGYNQPQHF
>TRBV5-1|-|TRBJ1-2|TRBD1
TGCGCCAGCAGCCCTGAACCCGGGACAGGGGTTCGTGGCTACACCTTC
CASSPEPGTGVRGYTF
>TRBV5-8|-|TRBJ1-3|TRBD1
TGTGCCAGCAGCAAGGACAGGGGCTCTGGAAACACCATATATTTT
CASSKDRGSGNTIYF
>TRBV30|-|TRBJ1-2|TRBD1
TGTGCCCAATACAGGGGGCACGGTGGCTACACCTTC
CAQYRGHGGYTF
>TRBV7-2|-|TRBJ1-2|TRBD1
TGTGCCAGCAGCTTGGGACAGGGTAACTATGGCTACACCTTC
CASSLGQGNYGYTF
>TRBV5-1|-|TRBJ2-7|-
TGCGCCAGCAGCTTGGGTGATACAGGCGAGCAGTACTTC
CASSLGDTGEQYF
>TRBV2|-|TRBJ2-3|-
TGTGCCAGCATGGTGGGCAGGGGATCAGATACGCAGTATTTT
CASMVGRGSDTQYF
>TRBV20-1|-|TRBJ2-5|-
TGCAGTGCTAATCCTGGCGGGACCCAGTACTTC
CSANPGGTQYF
>TRBV11-2|-|TRBJ2-7|TRBD1
TGTGCCAGCAGCGCACCGGGACAGGGGCCTCCCTACGAGCAGTACTTC
CASSAPGQGPPYEQYF
>TRBV6-5|-|TRBJ2-3|-
TGTGCCAGCAGTGACTCCCTAGAAGATACGCAGTATTTT
CASSDSLEDTQYF